This entry lists 19 T cell receptor beta chains sequenced from one sample in a study of blood T cells in healthy people across ages. Then a second PCR, running about 6 to 12 cycles, was carried out with a sample-barcoded 5' primer and a J-beta primer mix. TCRdb reanalysed the 5' RACE reads using MiXCR and keeps one entry per CDR3 protein. In the table there are 600,000 to 900,000 distinct CDR3 sequences, around a quarter of which are singletons. The same sample was also used in a study of T cells of mothers and their children.

The sample taken for sequencing was blood. The receptors stem from a boy between 10 and 17 years old in good health.

This clonotype came up once. V and J are TRBV5-1 and TRBJ2-7; TRBD1 matches 8 bases. The CDR3 extends over 16 amino acids. Germline assignment: CDR1 SGHRS and CDR2 YFSETQ. Trimming removed 4 bases from V and 4 bases from J; junction bases left unmatched: 13. Here the CDR3 DNA reads TGCGCCAGCAGCGATCCTACCGGGACAGGAATGTACGAGCAGTACTTC. This translates into CASSDPTGTGMYEQYF.

This clonotype was recorded many times. This rearrangement joins TRBV29-1 to TRBJ2-5; 8 bases agree with TRBD1. V lost 5 bases to trimming and J lost 4 bases; unmatched junction nucleotides: 9. The CDR3 consists of 14 residues. Germline V CDR1 and CDR2: SQVTM, ANQGSEA. This CDR3 reads CSVNRGSRGETQYF. DNA for the CDR3: TGCAGCGTTAACAGGGGGAGTAGGGGAGAGACCCAGTACTTC.

This clonotype was seen at least ten times. The chain joins TRBV5-6 to TRBJ2-4; a possible D gene is TRBD2 (5 bases). The germline CDR1 and CDR2 sequences are SGHDT and YYEEEE. CDR3 size: 13 residues. V dropped 3 bases and J dropped 8 bases, with 12 bases sitting between them. The CDR3 DNA is TGTGCCAGCAGCTCGAAGGGAGTAGACATTCAGTACTTC. Translation gives CASSSKGVDIQYF.

This clonotype was recorded a few times. This chain links TRBV9 with TRBJ2-5; no definite D call. The V and J ends lost 2 bases and 5 bases respectively, with 16 bases between them. This CDR3 is built from 15 residues. Germline V gene data show CDR1 as SGDLS and CDR2 as YYNGEE. The DNA of the CDR3 is TGTGCCAGCAGCGTGAATACAGCGCTTCAGGAGACCCAGTACTTC. It specifies CASSVNTALQETQYF.

This clonotype was observed at least ten times. The chain carries TRBV29-1 and TRBJ2-7, with D possibly matching TRBD2 (5 bases). The germline CDR1 and CDR2 sequences are SQVTM and ANQGSEA. The CDR3 runs to 12 residues. V was trimmed by 4 bases and J by 6 bases, leaving 13 bases between them. CDR3 region: CSVGAGSTEQYF. CDR3 bases: TGCAGCGTTGGTGCGGGTTCCACCGAGCAGTACTTC.

The rearrangement links TRBV7-2 to TRBJ2-2; TRBD2 agrees at 9 bases. The V and J ends lost 5 bases and 4 bases, in that order; junction bases with no gene match: 8. The CDR3 runs to 16 residues. Germline CDR1 is SGHTA and CDR2 is FQGNSA. CDR3 loop: CASSNGGGARTGELFF. CDR3 DNA sequence: TGTGCCAGCAGCAATGGCGGGGGGGCCCGCACCGGGGAGCTGTTTTTT.

This clonotype was counted a single time. V usage is TRBV13 and J usage is TRBJ1-3; D perhaps matches TRBD1 (6 bases). The CDR3 extends over 17 amino acids. CDR1 and CDR2 (germline): PRHDT, FYEKMQ (reference sequence). Trimming cost V 0 bases and J 0 bases, with 12 bases left between them. The CDR3: CASSLGLGGRSGNTIYF. The CDR3 DNA follows: TGTGCCAGCAGCTTAGGCCTAGGGGGGCGCTCTGGAAACACCATATATTTT. Supplemented by reference TRBV13 and TRBJ1-3, the full variable domain reads AAGVIQSPRHLIKEKRETATLKCYPIPRHDTVYWYQQGPGQDPQFLISFYEKMQSDKGSIPDRFSAQQFSDYHSELNMSSLELGDSALYFCASSLGLGGRSGNTIYFGEGSWLTVV.

The gene calls are TRBV12-3 or TRBV12-4 and TRBJ2-7; D gene uncertain. This CDR3 has 15 amino acids. Between the trimmed V and J ends, which lost 6 bases and 4 bases, there was a span of 19 bases. CDR3 coding DNA: TGTGCCAGCAGCCCCTCGGGCGACAACACTTACGAGCAGTACTTC. This translates into CASSPSGDNTYEQYF.

The chain recombines TRBV4-1 with TRBJ1-5; D gene ambiguous. This CDR3 is 11 amino acids long. Germline values: CDR1 MGHRA, CDR2 YSYEKL. V lost 5 bases and J 9 bases, leaving 8 bases between the germline ends. As DNA, the CDR3 is TGCGCCAGCAGCACCCCCGGGCCCCAGCATTTT. Translated: CASSTPGPQHF.

The V gene is TRBV27, the J gene TRBJ2-1; 8 positions agree with TRBD1. Trimming took 3 bases from V and 9 from J; bases not matched to a gene: 10. CDR3 length: 15 amino acids. Germline V gene lookup returns CDR1 MNHEY and CDR2 SMNVEV (reference sequence). CDR3 sequence (DNA): TGTGCCAGCAGTTTCATAGGCCAGGGGGCGGGTGAGCAGTTCTTC. This codes for CASSFIGQGAGEQFF.

The V gene is TRBV7-9, the J gene TRBJ2-5, with D unclear. The DNA end is a closer match to TRBJ2-1, so the J assignment may be wrong. The CDR3 totals 11 residues. Germline-derived CDR1 and CDR2 are SEHNR and FQNEAQ (reference sequence). Written as DNA, the CDR3 is TGTGCCAGCAGCGTGAAGTGGGAGCAGTTCTTC. Translation: CASSVKWEQFF.

Remarks on this clonotype: Germline and junction disagree at one end, which may indicate a read error. The J gene is TRBJ2-5, the V gene TRBV11-2; 11 nucleotides align to TRBD1. CDR1 is SGHAT and CDR2 is FQNNGV in the germline V gene. This CDR3 is 15 amino acids long. The CDR3: CASSRGTGGKEAQYF. The CDR3 DNA sequence: TGTGCCAGCAGCCGAGGGACAGGGGGAAAAGAGGCCCAGTACTTC.

This clonotype was counted only a few times. This sequence joins TRBV2 and TRBJ1-1, with a weak D call TRBD1 (5 bases). The length of the CDR3 is 13 residues. Between the trimmed V and J ends, which lost 3 bases and 4 bases, there was a span of 9 bases. The germline gives CDR1 SNHLY, CDR2 FYNNEI. Here the CDR3 reads CASSEGGFTEAFF. The CDR3, as DNA: TGTGCCAGCAGTGAGGGGGGTTTCACTGAAGCTTTCTTT.

This clonotype appeared once. At one of its ends the junction is not consistent with the germline gene, which may arise from a read error. This chain links TRBV12-3 or TRBV12-4 with TRBJ1-2, with D perhaps matching TRBD1 (6 bases). The CDR3 length is 13 residues. CDR3 DNA sequence: TGTGCCAGCAGAACAGACAGGACCTATGGCTGCACCTTC. The encoded protein is CASRTDRTYGCTF.

This clonotype was counted a few times. The chain uses TRBV28 and TRBJ2-5, with TRBD2 matching 15 bases. The CDR3 contains 16 residues. From germline, CDR1 is MDHEN and CDR2 SYDVKM. The ends lost 7 bases at V and 5 bases at J; junction bases unmatched: 8. The CDR3 coding sequence is TGTGCCAGCAACCGGGGACTAGCGGGGGGCCTTGAGACCCAGTACTTC. Translation: CASNRGLAGGLETQYF.

The J gene is TRBJ1-2, the V gene TRBV6-5; TRBD1 is a possible D gene (5 bases). The CDR3 contains 14 residues. Germline V gives CDR1 MNHEY, CDR2 SVGAGI. The V and J ends lost 9 bases and 5 bases respectively, with 19 bases between them. The CDR3 region has the DNA TGTGCCAGTGCCTCCGGGACGCTTCAGTATGGCTACACCTTC. Protein product: CASASGTLQYGYTF.

This clonotype occurred a few times. The CDR3 protein is CASHCNTEAFF. CDR3 sequence (DNA): TGTGCCAGTCACTGCAACACTGAAGCTTTCTTT. The rearrangement uses TRBV6-5 and TRBJ1-1; no clear D gene. CDR3 size: 11 residues. Deletions cut 9 bases from V and 2 bases from J, with 7 bases between. Germline CDR1 is MNHEY and CDR2 is SVGAGI.

The rearrangement joins TRBV27 to TRBJ2-7, with 12 nucleotides matching TRBD1. J gave up 7 bases and V 6 bases, and 4 bases lay outside the gene matches. The CDR3 has 13 residues. Germline-derived CDR1 and CDR2 are MNHEY and SMNVEV (reference sequence). CDR3 loop: CASRGQGAREQYF. CDR3 DNA: TGTGCCAGCAGGGGACAGGGGGCGCGGGAGCAGTACTTC.

In this sample, this clonotype turned up a few times. The genes are TRBV29-1 and TRBJ1-4; D gene unclear. The CDR3 loop spans 11 amino acids. The V end was cut by 4 bases, the J end by 8 bases, with 8 bases between. Germline CDR1 reads SQVTM; CDR2 reads ANQGSEA. CDR3 loop: CSVGTGEKLFF. Written as DNA, the CDR3 is TGCAGCGTTGGAACGGGCGAAAAACTGTTTTTT.